This is a list of T cell receptor beta chains from one sample in a study of blood T cell repertoires in COVID-19. Profiled with immunoSEQ multiplex PCR; TCRdb holds only in-frame clones, not every one. The table records approximately 120,000 clones, 70% to 85% of them present only once. Sequencing was done on a sample of peripheral blood. The receptors stem from a woman of 80 years or more with active or convalescent COVID-19. Each CDR3 is given with its conserved first and last residue. The D gene is left open where the match is weak. Size values are once, few and many counts, or a class for expanded clones, and some rows have none.

size	length	V	J	D	CDR3	DNA
-	19	TRBV28	TRBJ2-1	TRBD2	CASSPGTSGRASPYNEQFF	TGTGCCAGCAGTCCCGGGACTAGCGGGAGGGCCAGCCCCTACAATGAGCAGTTCTTC
-	13	TRBV7-8	TRBJ2-7	TRBD1	CASSSWDRPEQYF	TGTGCCAGCAGCTCCTGGGACAGGCCCGAGCAGTACTTC
few	14	TRBV7-2	TRBJ2-7	TRBD1	CASSLGAGGGEQYF	TGTGCCAGCAGCTTAGGGGCAGGGGGCGGTGAGCAGTACTTC
-	15	TRBV2	TRBJ2-3	-	CASGPPQGGTDTQYF	TGTGCCAGCGGCCCCCCACAGGGAGGGACAGATACGCAGTATTTT
-	14	TRBV29-1	TRBJ2-2	TRBD2	CSVVTGGSTGELFF	TGCAGCGTTGTAACGGGGGGAAGCACCGGGGAGCTGTTTTTT
-	20	TRBV19	TRBJ2-1	TRBD2	CASSIPGTSGRAGSYNEQFF	TGTGCCAGTAGTATCCCGGGGACTAGCGGGAGGGCCGGCTCCTACAATGAGCAGTTCTTC
-	16	TRBV5-4	TRBJ1-6	-	CASSPGTTRNNSPLHF	TGTGCCAGCAGCCCCGGGACAACCCGAAATAATTCACCCCTCCACTTT
-	16	TRBV4-2	TRBJ2-3	TRBD1	CASSQVGQGIGDTQYF	TGTGCCAGCAGCCAAGTGGGACAGGGGATCGGGGATACGCAGTATTTT
-	17	TRBV2	TRBJ1-1	-	CASSEATGFRTDTEAFF	TGTGCCAGCAGTGAAGCAACAGGGTTTAGGACGGACACTGAAGCTTTCTTT
-	13	TRBV6-1	TRBJ2-3	-	CASSEEKGVTQYF	TGTGCCAGCAGTGAAGAGAAAGGAGTCACGCAGTATTTT
-	15	TRBV4-1	TRBJ2-7	TRBD2	CASSQVPGGPYEQYF	TGCGCCAGCAGCCAAGTTCCGGGAGGGCCCTACGAGCAGTACTTC
-	16	TRBV5-8	TRBJ1-1	-	CASSSSARRRNTEAFF	TGTGCCAGCAGCTCAAGCGCTAGACGGCGCAACACTGAAGCTTTCTTT
once	15	TRBV28	TRBJ2-6	-	CASSSWRGGRDVLTF	TGTGCCAGCAGTTCATGGAGGGGAGGCCGCGACGTCCTGACTTTC
-	19	TRBV11-2	TRBJ1-1	TRBD1	CASSLVRDRNLFMNTEAFF	TGTGCCAGCAGCTTGGTCCGGGACAGAAACCTTTTCATGAACACTGAAGCTTTCTTT
-	16	TRBV15	TRBJ2-3	TRBD2	CATSRDLAGGSDTQYF	TGTGCCACCAGCAGAGACCTAGCGGGAGGATCAGATACGCAGTATTTT
once	15	TRBV13	TRBJ2-2	TRBD2	CASSLGLATTGELFF	TGTGCCAGCAGCCTGGGACTAGCGACCACCGGGGAGCTGTTTTTT
-	13	TRBV6-5	TRBJ1-5	TRBD1	CASTGDRNQPQHF	TGTGCCAGCACAGGGGACAGGAATCAGCCCCAGCATTTT
-	16	TRBV24-1	TRBJ2-7	-	CATSDGTGPMDYEQYF	TGTGCCACCAGTGACGGCACAGGGCCCATGGACTACGAGCAGTACTTC
once	16	TRBV21-1	TRBJ2-1	-	CASSKEGGTSYNEQFF	TGTGCCAGCAGCAAAGAGGGAGGGACCTCCTACAATGAGCAGTTCTTC
-	14	TRBV19	TRBJ2-7	TRBD1	CASSLGTGGYEQYF	TGTGCCAGTAGTCTCGGGACAGGAGGCTACGAGCAGTACTTC
-	15	TRBV5-1	TRBJ2-2	-	CASSLEPTNTGELFF	TGCGCCAGCAGCTTGGAGCCAACGAACACCGGGGAGCTGTTTTTT
-	15	TRBV14	TRBJ2-1	TRBD2	CASRNSGSSYNEQFF	TGTGCCAGCAGGAATAGCGGGAGCTCCTACAATGAGCAGTTCTTC
few	15	TRBV3-1/TRBV3-2	TRBJ1-1	TRBD1	CASSKDPDRVTEAFF	TGTGCCAGCAGCAAAGACCCCGACAGGGTCACTGAAGCTTTCTTT
-	16	TRBV3-1/TRBV3-2	TRBJ2-2	-	CASSPFRTRDSGELFF	TGTGCCAGCAGCCCCTTCCGCACGCGGGATTCCGGGGAGCTGTTTTTT
-	13	TRBV11-2	TRBJ2-7	-	CASSTQGPYEQYF	TGTGCCAGCAGCACTCAGGGCCCCTACGAGCAGTACTTC
-	15	TRBV10-2	TRBJ2-7	-	CASSEGWEVGAGQYF	TGCGCCAGCAGTGAAGGGTGGGAGGTGGGCGCGGGACAGTACTTC
-	15	TRBV5-4	TRBJ2-2	TRBD1	CASYYAGTVNGELFF	TGTGCCAGCTACTATGCCGGGACAGTGAACGGGGAGCTGTTTTTT
few	17	TRBV4-2	TRBJ2-7	TRBD2	CASSQEPGLAGEYEQYF	TGTGCCAGCAGCCAAGAGCCGGGACTAGCGGGAGAGTACGAGCAGTACTTC
-	12	TRBV10-2	TRBJ2-5	TRBD1	CATTGTGETQYF	TGCGCCACCACCGGGACAGGGGAGACCCAGTACTTC
-	17	TRBV18	TRBJ2-2	TRBD1	CASSPPGTGTNTGELFF	TGTGCCAGCTCACCCCCTGGGACAGGAACGAACACCGGGGAGCTGTTTTTT
-	14	TRBV14	TRBJ2-7	TRBD1	CASSQFRQGDEQYF	TGTGCCAGCAGCCAATTCAGACAGGGGGACGAGCAGTACTTC
-	14	TRBV4-1	TRBJ1-2	-	CASSRGDSPSGYTF	TGCGCCAGCAGCCGGGGCGACTCCCCATCGGGCTACACCTTC
-	16	TRBV28	TRBJ2-2	TRBD2	CASSLLAGVNTGELFF	TGTGCCAGCAGTTTGTTAGCGGGAGTGAACACCGGGGAGCTGTTTTTT
once	16	TRBV19	TRBJ2-1	TRBD2	CASSKTSGRAWDEQFF	TGTGCCAGTAGTAAGACTAGCGGGAGGGCCTGGGATGAGCAGTTCTTC
-	11	TRBV10-3	TRBJ2-1	-	CAISDGVAQFF	TGTGCCATCAGTGACGGGGTAGCTCAGTTCTTC
-	17	TRBV4-1	TRBJ1-4	TRBD1	CASSPISPTGLSEKLFF	TGCGCCAGCAGCCCTATAAGCCCGACAGGGCTAAGTGAAAAACTGTTTTTT
-	14	TRBV5-1	TRBJ2-5	-	CASSLARTEETQYF	TGCGCCAGCAGCTTGGCCCGGACAGAAGAGACCCAGTACTTC
-	15	TRBV19	TRBJ1-6	-	CASRRSAGNNSPLHF	TGTGCCAGTAGGCGGTCGGCAGGGAATAATTCACCCCTCCACTTT
-	14	TRBV3-1/TRBV3-2	TRBJ2-7	-	CASSPPGGYYEQYF	TGTGCCAGCAGCCCACCAGGGGGGTATTACGAGCAGTACTTC
-	14	TRBV18	TRBJ2-7	-	CASSSIPRDLEQYF	TGTGCCAGCTCATCAATACCCAGGGATCTGGAGCAGTACTTC
-	12	TRBV2	TRBJ1-1	-	CASSERGAEAFF	TGTGCCAGCAGTGAACGCGGGGCTGAAGCTTTCTTT
-	15	TRBV28	TRBJ2-7	-	CASSLYVGGGNEQYF	TGTGCCAGCAGCCTGTATGTTGGGGGAGGTAACGAGCAGTACTTC
-	13	TRBV2	TRBJ2-5	TRBD1	CASSSDRGETQYF	TGTGCCAGCAGTTCGGACAGGGGAGAGACCCAGTACTTC
-	14	TRBV6-5	TRBJ1-2	TRBD1	CASESLRQGVSDTF	TGTGCCAGCGAGTCACTGAGACAGGGAGTCAGTGACACCTTC
-	16	TRBV7-3	TRBJ2-2	TRBD2	CASRQAGTSGVGELFF	TGTGCCAGCAGGCAGGCGGGGACTAGCGGGGTCGGGGAGCTGTTTTTT
few	16	TRBV6-2/TRBV6-3	TRBJ2-2	-	CASSWGPGANTGELFF	TGTGCCAGCAGTTGGGGCCCGGGGGCGAACACCGGGGAGCTGTTTTTT
few	15	TRBV6-5	TRBJ2-6	-	CASSYAEGRANVLTF	TGTGCCAGCAGTTACGCGGAGGGCAGGGCCAACGTCCTGACTTTC
-	16	TRBV7-4	TRBJ1-4	-	CASSVCPGYPNEKLFF	TGTGCCAGCAGCGTCTGCCCCGGGTATCCTAATGAAAAACTGTTTTTT
once	14	TRBV7-6	TRBJ1-6	TRBD1	CASSFGQGGSPLHF	TGTGCCAGCAGTTTCGGACAGGGCGGTTCACCCCTCCACTTT
-	15	TRBV10-1	TRBJ1-6	TRBD1	CASSGPGQGDSPLHF	TGCGCCAGCAGTGGGCCGGGACAGGGAGATTCACCCCTCCACTTT
-	15	TRBV27	TRBJ2-7	TRBD2	CASSLSLAGGVEQYF	TGTGCCAGCAGTTTATCGTTGGCGGGAGGGGTCGAGCAGTACTTC
-	14	TRBV28	TRBJ1-4	TRBD1	CASRTGPPNEKLFF	TGTGCCAGCCGGACAGGGCCCCCTAATGAAAAACTGTTTTTT
-	16	TRBV2	TRBJ2-1	TRBD2	CASSGLAGSSYNEQFF	TGTGCCAGCAGCGGACTAGCGGGAAGCTCCTACAATGAGCAGTTCTTC
-	15	TRBV5-1	TRBJ2-3	TRBD2	CASSKGLAGADTQYF	TGCGCCAGCAGCAAGGGACTAGCGGGTGCAGATACGCAGTATTTT
-	15	TRBV7-3	TRBJ2-7	TRBD2	CASSPSGGGPYEQYF	TGTGCCAGCAGCCCCTCGGGAGGGGGACCATACGAGCAGTACTTC
-	14	TRBV28	TRBJ1-5	TRBD1	CASSLGQGHQPQHF	TGTGCCAGCAGTCTGGGACAGGGGCATCAGCCCCAGCATTTT
-	13	TRBV2	TRBJ1-5	-	CASRYRGNQPQHF	TGTGCCAGCAGGTACAGGGGCAATCAGCCCCAGCATTTT
-	19	TRBV7-9	TRBJ2-1	TRBD1	CAGRTSGTGGLLALGEQFF	TGTGCCGGGAGAACCTCCGGGACAGGGGGTTTACTAGCGTTAGGGGAGCAGTTCTTC
-	12	TRBV7-3	TRBJ2-3	-	CASSPHGGTQYF	TGTGCCAGCAGCCCCCATGGCGGGACGCAGTATTTT
-	15	TRBV5-5	TRBJ2-1	-	CASSPVGSRSNEQFF	TGTGCCAGCAGCCCCGTAGGGAGTAGAAGCAATGAGCAGTTCTTC